This TCR beta chain comes out of a study of blood T cells in healthy people across ages. Study-wide results and caveats: In long-lived donors, naive CD4+ cell counts and diversity exceeded those of aged donors.

Primed by a sample-barcoded 5' primer and a J-beta primer mix, a second PCR proceeded for about 6 to 12 cycles. TCRdb reanalysed the 5' RACE reads using MiXCR and keeps one entry per CDR3 protein. Seen here are around 820,000 distinct CDR3 sequences, roughly 25% observed once, and the top ten hold under 4.5%. This CDR3 is 14 amino acids long. Germline CDR1 MDHEN, CDR2 SYDVKM. A single count supports this clonotype. Its specificity is not known. This clone may be a read error of a much larger clone one base away. This same sample was also taken into another study, of T cells of mothers and their children.

The chain uses TRBV28 and TRBJ1-1, with unresolved D. Source material: blood. The receptor's source is a boy aged 5-17 years in good health. The CDR3 loop reads CASSLTALNAEAFF. The CDR3 DNA reads as TGTGCCAGCAGTCTAACAGCTCTGAACGCTGAAGCTTTCTTT.